This paragraph covers one T cell receptor beta chain sequence. What it recognizes is unknown. This sample stems from a study of cytomegalovirus exposure and HLA in healthy donors. Notes on the study in general: Later analysis found that TCR beta chains associated with HLA were more clonally expanded than other, equally common chains. What was likely a sequencing artifact was a cluster of highly shared sequence variants.

13 Jbeta primers and 60 Vbeta primers were used for the PCR. Using immunoSEQ multiplex PCR, the repertoire was profiled, and TCRdb retains in-frame clones only, with some absent. This table holds approximately 160,000 clones, about 81% found once. The TCR sequence derives from a woman in her late teens or twenties in good health and CMV-seronegative. Sequencing input: PBMCs.

The CDR3 DNA reads as TGCGCCAGCAGCCTCGACAGCTACTACGAGCAGTACTTC. Its translation: CASSLDSYYEQYF. The gene calls are TRBV5-1 and TRBJ2-7; D may be TRBD1 (5 bases). V lost 4 bases, J lost 3 bases, and 11 bases lay in between. This CDR3 is 13 amino acids long. The V gene's germline CDR1 is SGHRS and CDR2 YFSETQ.